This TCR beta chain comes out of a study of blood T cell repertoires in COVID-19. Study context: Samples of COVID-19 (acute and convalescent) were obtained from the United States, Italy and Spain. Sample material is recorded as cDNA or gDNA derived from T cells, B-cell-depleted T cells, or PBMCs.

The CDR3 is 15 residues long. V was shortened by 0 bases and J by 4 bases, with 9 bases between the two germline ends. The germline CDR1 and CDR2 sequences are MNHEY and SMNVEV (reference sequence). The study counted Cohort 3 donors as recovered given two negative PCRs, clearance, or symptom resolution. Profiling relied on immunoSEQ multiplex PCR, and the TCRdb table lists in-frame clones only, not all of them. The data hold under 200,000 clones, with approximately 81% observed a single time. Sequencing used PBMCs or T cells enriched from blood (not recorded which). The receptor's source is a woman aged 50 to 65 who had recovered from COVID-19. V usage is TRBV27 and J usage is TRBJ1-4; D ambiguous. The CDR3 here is CASSLSGSINEKLFF. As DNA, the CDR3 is TGTGCCAGCAGTTTATCTGGGAGCATTAATGAAAAACTGTTTTTT.